Presented here are 23 T cell receptor beta chains from one specimen sequenced in a study of T-cell memory formation after mild COVID-19. TCRdb itself ran the 5' RACE reads through MiXCR, one entry per CDR3 protein. The table records roughly 600,000 distinct CDR3 sequences, around 17% of them present only once. The material sequenced was PBMCs or a T cell subset sorted from them (not recorded which). The receptors come from an adult woman who had mild COVID-19 (a few samples of this study predate the infection). Cell type and time point are not known.

There are a few counts of this clonotype. The J gene is TRBJ2-7, the V gene TRBV11-2; TRBD1 is a possible D gene (6 bases). The length of the CDR3 is 16 residues. Germline CDR1 is SGHAT and CDR2 is FQNNGV. With 5 bases removed from V and 2 bases from J, the gap between germline ends came to 19 bases. For the CDR3, the DNA is TGTGCCAGCAGCCGGGATATGTGGGGGCACACCTACGAGCAGTACTTC. Its protein is CASSRDMWGHTYEQYF.

This clonotype has just a few counts. The rearrangement links TRBV29-1 to TRBJ2-2; no clear D. The CDR3 runs 14 residues. Trimming shortened V by 3 bases and J by 4 bases, and 12 bases separated the two germline ends. Per the germline V gene, CDR1 is SQVTM and CDR2 is ANQGSEA. CDR3 nucleotide sequence: TGCAGCGTTGAGGGGATGGACGGCACCGGGGAGCTGTTTTTT. Protein product: CSVEGMDGTGELFF.

The sample holds a few counts of this clonotype. The genes are TRBV4-3 and TRBJ2-7; D remains ambiguous. Germline V lookup: CDR1 LGHNA, CDR2 YSLEER. The CDR3 is made up of 15 amino acids. Deletions cut 0 bases from V and 1 base from J, with 10 bases between. As DNA, the CDR3 is TGCGCCAGCAGCCAAGAGTGGCTATATTCCTACGAGCAGTACTTC. Its translation: CASSQEWLYSYEQYF.

The chain joins TRBV6-4 to TRBJ2-1; 7 positions agree with TRBD1. The CDR3 sequence is 15 residues long. Germline CDR1 and CDR2: MRHNA and SNTAGT. After removal of 0 bases from V and 4 bases from J, the junction contained 3 bases not matched to a gene. The CDR3 sequence: CASSDSGTVYNEQFF. DNA for the CDR3: TGTGCCAGCAGTGACTCGGGGACAGTGTACAATGAGCAGTTCTTC.

This clonotype showed up just once. This chain connects TRBV7-2 to TRBJ2-7, with TRBD2 as a possible D gene (5 bases). This CDR3 has 12 residues. CDR1 and CDR2 from the germline V gene are SGHTA and FQGNSA. The V gene lost 5 bases and the J gene lost 3 bases, with 8 bases spanning the gap. The CDR3 DNA reads TGTGCCAGCAGCCGGGGAATCTACGAGCAGTACTTC. This gives the protein CASSRGIYEQYF. Full variable domain (rest looked up from reference TRBV7-2 and TRBJ2-7): GAGVSQSPSNKVTEKGKDVELRCDPISGHTALYWYRQSLGQGLEFLIYFQGNSAPDKSGLPSDRFSAERTGGSVSTLTIQRTQQEDSAVYLCASSRGIYEQYFGPGTRLTVT.

This clonotype occurred a few times. V is TRBV19 and J is TRBJ2-6; 8 bases are shared with TRBD2. Losses at the gene ends were 11 bases for V and 0 bases for J; bases not matched to a gene: 12. The CDR3 has 17 amino acids. CDR1 and CDR2 from the germline V gene are LNHDA and SQIVND (reference sequence). DNA for the CDR3: TGTGCCGCCACGGTCGGGGGGGTAGTCTCTGGGGCCAACGTCCTGACTTTC. Protein product: CAATVGGVVSGANVLTF.

The J gene is TRBJ1-2, the V gene TRBV5-1; tentative D call: TRBD1 (5 bases). There are 13 residues in the CDR3. Germline V gene sequence: CDR1 SGHRS, CDR2 YFSETQ. Trimming left V 6 bases short and J 3 bases short, with 12 bases between. The CDR3 region has the DNA TGCGCCAGCACCCAGGGAATGGACTATGGCTACACCTTC. Its protein is CASTQGMDYGYTF.

The chain links TRBV11-1 to TRBJ2-2, with D tentatively TRBD2 (5 bases). V lost 6 bases and J lost 7, with 12 bases in between. The CDR3 extends over 13 amino acids. Germline CDR1 is SGHAT and CDR2 is FQDESV (reference sequence). CDR3 loop: CASSIRDNGELFF. As DNA, the CDR3 is TGTGCCAGCAGTATCCGGGATAACGGGGAGCTGTTTTTT.

The chain combines TRBV3-1 with TRBJ1-2; 7 nucleotides align to TRBD1. V was pared by 3 bases and J by 4 bases, with 2 bases of the junction left unmatched. The CDR3 runs 13 residues. Germline CDR1 reads LGHDT; CDR2 reads YNNKEL (reference sequence). The DNA of the CDR3 is TGTGCCAGCAGCCAGGGACAGCGCTATGGCTACACCTTC. Its translation is CASSQGQRYGYTF.

V usage is TRBV5-4 and J usage is TRBJ2-6, with 9 bases identical to TRBD1. This CDR3 has 20 amino acids. Germline V gives CDR1 SGHNT, CDR2 YYREEE (reference sequence). After removal of 0 bases from V and 0 bases from J, the junction contained 10 bases not matched to a gene. The CDR3 region is CASSLDITGGIGSGANVLTF. DNA for the CDR3: TGTGCCAGCAGCTTGGATATTACAGGGGGCATCGGCTCTGGGGCCAACGTCCTGACTTTC.

This chain joins TRBV2 and TRBJ2-7; 9 positions match TRBD2. In germline, CDR1 is SNHLY, CDR2 FYNNEI. The CDR3 consists of 15 residues. V lost 7 bases to trimming and J lost 2 bases; unmatched junction nucleotides: 9. The CDR3 bases are TGTGCCAGCAACCGGGCGAGACTAGCGGCCTACGAGCAGTACTTC. The encoded protein is CASNRARLAAYEQYF.

The chain recombines TRBV19 with TRBJ2-1; TRBD2 agrees at 9 bases. CDR3 size: 14 residues. The V segment lost 4 bases and the J segment 10 bases; nucleotides outside the gene matches: 8. Germline-derived CDR1 and CDR2 are LNHDA and SQIVND (reference sequence). Written as DNA, the CDR3 is TGTGCCAGTAGTAGCGGGGGGGCATTCTGGGAGCAGTTCTTC. Encoded protein: CASSSGGAFWEQFF.

This sequence joins TRBV18 and TRBJ1-3; D gene uncertain. Trimming stripped 2 bases from V and 4 bases from J, with 6 bases between. The CDR3 loop spans 13 amino acids. Germline CDR1 reads KGHSH; CDR2 reads LQKENI. The CDR3 is CASSPGNGNTIYF. CDR3 bases: TGTGCCAGCTCACCAGGGAACGGAAACACCATATATTTT.

A single count supports this clonotype. The rearrangement links TRBV6-5 to TRBJ1-1, with 10 bases that match TRBD1. This CDR3 contains 17 residues. Trimming at V came to 2 bases and at J to 5 bases, leaving 11 bases not matched to a gene. Germline assignment: CDR1 MNHEY and CDR2 SVGAGI. The CDR3 nucleotides read TGTGCCAGCAGTTACGAGCTAACCGGGACAGGGGTAACTGAAGCTTTCTTT. Amino acid sequence: CASSYELTGTGVTEAFF.

The genes are TRBV6-1 and TRBJ1-5; D remains unclear. V was cut by 4 bases and J by 4 bases, with 11 bases left in between. The length of the CDR3 is 14 residues. CDR1 and CDR2 (germline): MNHNS, SASEGT. DNA for the CDR3: TGTGCCAGCAGTGCGCTGAGTGGAAATCAGCCCCAGCATTTT. It codes for CASSALSGNQPQHF.

This clonotype was picked up a small number of times. The chain couples TRBV4-1 to TRBJ2-2, with TRBD1 matching 12 bases. Germline CDR1 is MGHRA and CDR2 is YSYEKL. The V gene end was trimmed by 1 base and the J gene end by 4 bases; junction bases not matched to a gene: 7. This CDR3 spans 18 amino acids. CDR3 loop: CASSQVVGDRGPTGELFF. The DNA for the CDR3 is TGCGCCAGCAGCCAAGTCGTTGGGGACAGGGGGCCCACCGGGGAGCTGTTTTTT.

The chain has TRBV20-1 and TRBJ2-1; TRBD2 matches 9 bases. The V and J ends lost 1 base and 6 bases, in that order; junction bases with no gene match: 4. From germline, CDR1 is DFQATT and CDR2 SNEGSKA (reference sequence). This CDR3 is 14 amino acids long. The CDR3: CSARVAGGPNEQFF. In DNA, the CDR3 is TGCAGTGCTAGAGTTGCGGGGGGGCCCAATGAGCAGTTCTTC.

The chain employs TRBV4-1 and TRBJ1-1, with 9 bases fitting TRBD1. Germline V gives CDR1 MGHRA, CDR2 YSYEKL. CDR3 length equals 17 residues. V shed 4 bases and J 1 base; nucleotides not matched to a gene: 10. CDR3: CASSPGQGPFGNTEAFF. The CDR3 DNA reads as TGCGCCAGCAGCCCTGGACAGGGGCCCTTTGGGAACACTGAAGCTTTCTTT.

The rearrangement joins TRBV4-3 to TRBJ1-3; 8 bases align to TRBD1. J gave up 5 bases and V 4 bases, and 13 bases lay outside the gene matches. Germline CDR1 LGHNA, CDR2 YSLEER. The length of the CDR3 is 17 residues. The DNA for the CDR3 is TGCGCCAGCAGCCCAAGTTTCTCCAGACAGGGGAGAAACACCATATATTTT. Encoded protein: CASSPSFSRQGRNTIYF.

There are a few counts of this clonotype. This sequence joins TRBV6-2 or TRBV6-3 and TRBJ2-1; 7 positions match TRBD2. The CDR3 covers 14 residues. Germline CDR1 is MNHEY and CDR2 is SVGEGT. V dropped 6 bases and J dropped 12; count of bases not matched to a gene: 14. As DNA, the CDR3 is TGTGCCAGCAGCTCTTGGCGGGAGTCCCCGGGGCAGTTCTTC. The encoded protein is CASSSWRESPGQFF.

The chain uses TRBV7-2 and TRBJ2-7, with 9 bases fitting TRBD2. Germline loops: CDR1 SGHTA, CDR2 FQGNSA. J lost 4 bases, V lost 2 bases, and 12 bases had no gene match. This CDR3 has 17 amino acids. CDR3 loop: CASSLSRSSGTFYEQYF. Here the CDR3 DNA reads TGTGCCAGCAGCTTAAGCCGATCTAGCGGGACCTTTTACGAGCAGTACTTC.

The CDR3 loop reads CSALERGLGTEAFF. The CDR3 DNA reads as TGCAGTGCTCTGGAGAGGGGGTTGGGCACTGAAGCTTTCTTT. The chain carries TRBV20-1 and TRBJ1-1, with D possibly matching TRBD1 (6 bases). CDR3 size: 14 residues. Germline lookup yields CDR1 DFQATT and CDR2 SNEGSKA (reference sequence). Trimming took off 5 bases at V and 4 bases at J, with 17 bases between the two ends.

There are many counts of this clonotype. This chain links TRBV5-1 with TRBJ1-2; the D gene is possibly TRBD1 (6 bases). The V gene lost 0 bases and the J gene lost 4 bases, with 10 bases spanning the gap. Germline values: CDR1 SGHRS, CDR2 YFSETQ. The CDR3 length is 14 residues. CDR3 nucleotide sequence: TGCGCCAGCAGCTTGGGGACAGCACCCTATGGCTACACCTTC. Its translation is CASSLGTAPYGYTF.